The source of this T cell receptor beta chain is a study of OX40 agonist ivuxolimab in advanced cancers. Produced via immunoSEQ multiplex PCR; TCRdb's table is partial and in-frame only. The table shows tens of thousands of clones, with 84% occurring only once. V lost 3 bases, J lost 0 bases, and 11 bases lay in between. The CDR3 covers 16 residues. Germline V lookup: CDR1 SGHDN, CDR2 FVKESK. This chain uses TRBV14 with TRBJ1-4, with D perhaps matching TRBD1 (5 bases). The specimen comprised CD4+ or CD8+ T cells sorted from blood, sampled in a trial of the OX40 agonist ivuxolimab. This sequence was found in an adult with an advanced solid tumor such as melanoma, head and neck, liver or kidney cancer. CDR3 region: CASSQGDRATNEKLFF. The CDR3 DNA reads TGTGCCAGCAGCCAGGGGGACCGGGCAACTAATGAAAAACTGTTTTTT.